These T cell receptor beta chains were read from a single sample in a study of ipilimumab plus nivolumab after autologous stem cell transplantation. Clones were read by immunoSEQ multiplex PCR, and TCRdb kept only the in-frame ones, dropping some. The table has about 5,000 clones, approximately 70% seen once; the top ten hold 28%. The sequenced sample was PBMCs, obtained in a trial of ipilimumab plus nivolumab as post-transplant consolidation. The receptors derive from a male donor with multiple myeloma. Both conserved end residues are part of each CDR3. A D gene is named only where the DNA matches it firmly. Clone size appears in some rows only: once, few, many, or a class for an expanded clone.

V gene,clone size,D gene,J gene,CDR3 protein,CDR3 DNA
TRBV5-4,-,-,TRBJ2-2,CASSFPQGGTGELFF,TGTGCCAGCAGCTTCCCACAGGGAGGAACCGGGGAGCTGTTTTTT
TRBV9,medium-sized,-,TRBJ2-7,CASSVEDGRRHEQYF,TGTGCCAGCAGCGTAGAGGATGGGCGGCGGCACGAGCAGTACTTC
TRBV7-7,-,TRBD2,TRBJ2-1,CASSPGLAGGPGYNEQFF,TGTGCCAGCAGCCCGGGACTAGCGGGGGGGCCTGGCTACAATGAGCAGTTCTTC
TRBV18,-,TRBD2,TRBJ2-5,CASSPFGTSGTAQETQYF,TGTGCCAGCTCACCGTTCGGGACTAGCGGGACCGCCCAAGAGACCCAGTACTTC
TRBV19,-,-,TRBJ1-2,CASSPRQVSGYTF,TGTGCCAGTAGTCCCCGACAAGTCTCAGGCTACACCTTC
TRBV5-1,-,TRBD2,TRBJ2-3,CASSPGGRDGTQYF,TGCGCCAGCTCACCGGGAGGGCGGGACGGGACGCAGTATTTT
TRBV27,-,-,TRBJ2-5,CASSLRAGQQETQYF,TGTGCCAGCAGTTTACGAGCGGGACAGCAAGAGACCCAGTACTTC
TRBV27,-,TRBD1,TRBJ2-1,CASSLSGGQGRNEQFF,TGTGCCAGCAGTTTATCTGGAGGACAGGGGCGCAATGAGCAGTTCTTC
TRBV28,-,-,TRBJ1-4,CASSLPGGSEKLFF,TGTGCCAGCAGCCTCCCGGGGGGGAGTGAAAAACTGTTTTTT
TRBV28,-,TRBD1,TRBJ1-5,CASRDSNRPQHF,TGTGCCAGCCGGGACAGCAATCGGCCCCAGCATTTT
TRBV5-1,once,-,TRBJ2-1,CASSLDSPSYNEQFF,TGCGCCAGCAGCTTGGACAGCCCCTCCTACAATGAGCAGTTCTTC
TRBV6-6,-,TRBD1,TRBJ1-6,CASSPAGQTTNSPLHF,TGTGCCAGCAGCCCGGCGGGACAGACGACAAATTCACCCCTCCACTTT
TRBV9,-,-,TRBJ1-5,CASSVDATDSNQPQHF,TGTGCCAGCAGCGTAGATGCGACAGATAGCAATCAGCCCCAGCATTTT
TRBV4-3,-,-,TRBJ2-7,CASSQAGSYEQYF,TGCGCCAGCAGCCAAGCAGGATCCTACGAGCAGTACTTC
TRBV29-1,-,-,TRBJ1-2,CSGTIGGAYGYTF,TGCAGCGGGACGATAGGGGGGGCCTATGGCTACACCTTC
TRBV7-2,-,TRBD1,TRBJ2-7,CASSLAGTAHRNSYEQYF,TGTGCCAGCAGCTTAGCCGGGACAGCTCACCGAAATTCCTACGAGCAGTACTTC
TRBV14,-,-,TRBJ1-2,CASSQQQALYGYTF,TGTGCCAGCAGCCAACAACAGGCCCTCTATGGCTACACCTTC
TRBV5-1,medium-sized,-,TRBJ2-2,CASSHYTGELFF,TGCGCCAGCAGCCACTACACCGGGGAGCTGTTTTTT
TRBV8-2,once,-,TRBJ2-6,CGTKIITQSRANVLTF,TGTGGCACAAAAATCATAACACAAAGTCGGGCCAACGTCCTGACTTTC
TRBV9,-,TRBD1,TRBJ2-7,CASSVVDRGDGEQYF,TGTGCCAGCAGCGTAGTCGACAGGGGGGACGGCGAGCAGTACTTC
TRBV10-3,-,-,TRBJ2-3,CAISVRADTQYF,TGTGCCATCAGTGTTCGGGCAGATACGCAGTATTTT
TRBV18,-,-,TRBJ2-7,CASSDMRGHSYEQYF,TGTGCCAGCTCCGACATGCGGGGGCACTCCTACGAGCAGTACTTC
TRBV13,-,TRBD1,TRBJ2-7,CASSFSRPGQNYEQYF,TGTGCCAGCAGCTTTTCCCGGCCGGGACAGAACTACGAGCAGTACTTC
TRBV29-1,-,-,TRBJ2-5,CSVASGPGTAETQYF,TGCAGCGTTGCCTCCGGGCCAGGGACCGCGGAGACCCAGTACTTC
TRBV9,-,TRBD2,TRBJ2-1,CASSVVAGGPFVEQFF,TGTGCCAGCAGCGTAGTTGCGGGAGGGCCTTTTGTTGAGCAGTTCTTC
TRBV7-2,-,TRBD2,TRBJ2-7,CASSSLAGGSYEQYF,TGTGCCAGCAGCTCGCTAGCGGGGGGGTCCTACGAGCAGTACTTC
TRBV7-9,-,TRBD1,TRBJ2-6,CASSSPGQGASGANVLTF,TGTGCCAGCAGCTCTCCGGGACAGGGGGCGTCTGGGGCCAACGTCCTGACTTTC
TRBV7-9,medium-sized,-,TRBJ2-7,CASSPPLGGYEQYF,TGTGCCAGCAGCCCACCGCTGGGGGGCTACGAGCAGTACTTC